This TCR beta chain was observed in a study of blood T cell repertoires in COVID-19. Generated by immunoSEQ multiplex PCR, the TCRdb table keeps only in-frame clones and is missing some. The sample holds roughly 140,000 clones, around 87% seen once. Sequencing was carried out using peripheral blood. The sequence derives from an older woman with active COVID-19.

This chain's CDR3 is CASSHDLAGGTTQQYF. CDR3 coding DNA: TGCGCCAGCAGCCACGATCTAGCGGGGGGCACGACTCAGCAGTACTTC. This chain connects TRBV4-3 to TRBJ2-7, with 11 bases fitting TRBD2. Trimming took 3 bases from V and 8 from J; bases not matched to a gene: 12. Germline V lookup: CDR1 LGHNA, CDR2 YSLEER. The CDR3 runs to 16 residues.